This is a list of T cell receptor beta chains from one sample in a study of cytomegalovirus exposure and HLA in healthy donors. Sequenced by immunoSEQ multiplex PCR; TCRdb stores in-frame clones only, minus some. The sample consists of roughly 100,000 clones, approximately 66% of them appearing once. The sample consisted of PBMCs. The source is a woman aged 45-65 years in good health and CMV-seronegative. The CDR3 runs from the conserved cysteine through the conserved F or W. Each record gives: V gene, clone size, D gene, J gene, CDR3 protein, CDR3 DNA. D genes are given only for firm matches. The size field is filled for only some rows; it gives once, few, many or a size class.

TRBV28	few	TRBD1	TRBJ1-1	CASGGQGVSLNTEAFF	TGTGCCAGCGGTGGACAGGGGGTTTCCTTGAACACTGAAGCTTTCTTT
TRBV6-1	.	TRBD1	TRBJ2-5	CASSELTGLETQYF	TGTGCCAGCAGTGAACTGACAGGGCTAGAGACCCAGTACTTC
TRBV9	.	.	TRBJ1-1	CASSVGDRANTEAFF	TGTGCCAGCAGCGTAGGTGACAGAGCGAACACTGAAGCTTTCTTT
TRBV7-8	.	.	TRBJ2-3	CASSFQQGPDTQYF	TGTGCCAGCAGCTTTCAGCAGGGCCCTGATACGCAGTATTTT
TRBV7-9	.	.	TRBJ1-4	CASSSSGHLVEKLFF	TGTGCCAGCAGCTCAAGTGGACATTTGGTTGAAAAACTGTTTTTT
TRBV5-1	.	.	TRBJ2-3	CASSLGGSTDTQYF	TGCGCCAGCAGCTTGGGCGGTAGCACAGATACGCAGTATTTT
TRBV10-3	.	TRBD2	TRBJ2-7	CAIRETSGTYEQYF	TGTGCCATCAGGGAGACTAGCGGGACCTACGAGCAGTACTTC
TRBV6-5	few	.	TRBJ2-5	CASGALTQYF	TGTGCCAGCGGGGCTCTGACCCAGTACTTC
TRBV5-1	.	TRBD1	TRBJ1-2	CASSLAGTAGEYGYTF	TGCGCCAGCAGCTTGGCTGGGACAGCGGGCGAATATGGCTACACCTTC
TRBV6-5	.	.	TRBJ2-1	CASRSGPSYNEQFF	TGTGCCAGCAGATCAGGGCCCTCCTACAATGAGCAGTTCTTC
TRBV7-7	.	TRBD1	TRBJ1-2	CASSLRDRGPYGYTF	TGTGCTAGCAGCTTAAGGGACAGGGGGCCGTATGGCTACACCTTC
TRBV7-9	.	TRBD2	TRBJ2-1	CASSSGLAAYNEQFF	TGTGCCAGCAGCTCCGGACTAGCGGCCTACAATGAGCAGTTCTTC
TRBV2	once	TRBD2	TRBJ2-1	CASSDYGAGGGVGYNEQFF	TGTGCCAGCAGTGATTACGGAGCGGGGGGCGGGGTAGGATACAATGAGCAGTTCTTC
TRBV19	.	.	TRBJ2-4	CASNAIGGTENVQYF	TGTGCCAGTAATGCCATTGGAGGAACTGAGAACGTTCAGTACTTC
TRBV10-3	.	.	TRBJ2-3	CAINLEAGFTDTQYF	TGTGCCATCAACCTCGAAGCGGGCTTCACAGATACGCAGTATTTT
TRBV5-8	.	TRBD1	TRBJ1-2	CASSTGQGIVYGYTF	TGTGCCAGCAGCACAGGACAGGGAATCGTCTATGGCTACACCTTC
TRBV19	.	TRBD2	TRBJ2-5	CTSSMGGTSGTETQYF	TGTACCAGTTCAATGGGGGGGACTAGTGGTACGGAGACCCAGTACTTC